The next 27 T cell receptor beta chains were all read from a single sample in a study of OX40 agonist ivuxolimab in advanced cancers. The assay was immunoSEQ multiplex PCR, and TCRdb's table has in-frame clones only and misses some. Altogether 60,000 to 85,000 clones are present, 85% to 90% being singletons, with the ten largest covering around 0.95%. The sequencing used CD4+ or CD8+ T cells sorted from blood, collected in a trial of the OX40 agonist ivuxolimab. The receptor set was obtained from an adult with an advanced solid tumor such as melanoma, head and neck, liver or kidney cancer.

The rearrangement joins TRBV10-3 to TRBJ2-7; 11 bases map to TRBD2. This CDR3 spans 15 amino acids. CDR1 ENHRY and CDR2 SYGVKD come from the germline V gene. With V trimmed by 7 bases and J by 2 bases, 7 bases remained unmatched. The CDR3 here is CAINQGTSGPYEQYF. The DNA for the CDR3 is TGTGCCATCAACCAGGGGACTAGCGGACCCTACGAGCAGTACTTC.

This chain links TRBV6-1 with TRBJ1-5; tentatively, D is TRBD1 (6 bases). CDR3 length: 16 amino acids. Germline V gives CDR1 MNHNS, CDR2 SASEGT. Between the trimmed V and J ends, which lost 3 bases and 1 base, there was a span of 13 bases. The CDR3 sequence is CASSDDWGPSNQPQHF. The CDR3 region has the DNA TGTGCCAGCAGTGATGATTGGGGGCCCAGCAATCAGCCCCAGCATTTT.

This rearrangement joins TRBV2 to TRBJ2-6, with D unclear. Germline V gene data show CDR1 as SNHLY and CDR2 as FYNNEI. Trimming removed 6 bases from V and 0 bases from J, with 3 bases in between. This CDR3 is 13 amino acids long. The CDR3 sequence is CASRSSGANVLTF. The CDR3 DNA is TGTGCCAGCAGGAGCTCTGGGGCCAACGTCCTGACTTTC.

This chain links TRBV4-2 with TRBJ2-2, with 8 bases aligning to TRBD2. Germline V gene data show CDR1 as LGHNA and CDR2 as YNFKEQ. The CDR3 extends over 16 amino acids. V shed 0 bases and J 3 bases; nucleotides not matched to a gene: 3. The CDR3 DNA follows: TGTGCCAGCAGCCAAGATATCGGGGGGGACACCGGGGAGCTGTTTTTT. Amino acid sequence: CASSQDIGGDTGELFF.

This chain uses TRBV5-1 with TRBJ2-1; TRBD2 matches 11 bases. This CDR3 has 14 amino acids. The germline V gene has CDR1 SGHRS and CDR2 YFSETQ. J lost 9 bases, V lost 4 bases, and 6 bases had no gene match. CDR3 loop: CASSHALAGVEQFF. DNA for the CDR3: TGCGCCAGCAGCCACGCACTAGCGGGAGTTGAGCAGTTCTTC.

This chain uses TRBV5-4 with TRBJ2-5, with a tentative D call TRBD1 (6 bases). There are 16 residues in the CDR3. Between the trimmed V and J ends, which lost 4 bases and 2 bases, there was a span of 18 bases. Germline-derived CDR1 and CDR2 are SGHNT and YYREEE (reference sequence). CDR3 DNA: TGTGCCAGCAGCCCGGGATGGGGGCAGATTCAAGAGACCCAGTACTTC. Translation: CASSPGWGQIQETQYF. Filled out from reference TRBV5-4 and TRBJ2-5, the complete variable domain reads ETGVTQSPTHLIKTRGQQVTLRCSSQSGHNTVSWYQQALGQGPQFIFQYYREEENGRGNFPPRFSGLQFPNYSSELNVNALELDDSALYLCASSPGWGQIQETQYFGPGTRLLVL.

The chain joins TRBV9 to TRBJ2-1, with 8 positions matching TRBD1. Germline V lookup: CDR1 SGDLS, CDR2 YYNGEE. The CDR3 covers 14 residues. With V trimmed by 2 bases and J by 8 bases, 6 bases remained unmatched. The CDR3, as DNA: TGTGCCAGCAGCGTCTATTACAGGGGGGATGAGCAGTTCTTC. Translated: CASSVYYRGDEQFF.

The chain is built from TRBV19 and TRBJ2-3; the D gene could be TRBD1 or TRBD2 (5 bases each). The V gene's germline CDR1 is LNHDA and CDR2 SQIVND (reference sequence). The ends were cut back, 5 bases at V and 4 bases at J, with 13 bases in the middle. The CDR3 length is 14 residues. The CDR3 nucleotides are TGTGCCAGTAGTCAGGGACGGACCGCAGATACGCAGTATTTT. Protein sequence: CASSQGRTADTQYF.

The chain employs TRBV28 and TRBJ1-4; 7 positions agree with TRBD1. The trim removed 6 bases at V and 3 bases at J, leaving 4 bases unmatched. Germline V CDR1 and CDR2: MDHEN, SYDVKM. The CDR3 has 14 amino acids. CDR3 sequence reads: CASRTGTANEKLFF. The CDR3 DNA is TGTGCCAGCAGAACCGGGACAGCTAATGAAAAACTGTTTTTT.

V gene TRBV28 combines with J gene TRBJ2-2; TRBD2 matches at 7 bases. Per germline, CDR1 MDHEN and CDR2 SYDVKM. V dropped 7 bases and J dropped 4; count of bases not matched to a gene: 9. The CDR3 runs to 15 residues. The DNA for the CDR3 is TGTGCCAGCAATACTGGCGGGGAGGGCACCGGGGAGCTGTTTTTT. This codes for CASNTGGEGTGELFF.

This clone was seen only a few times. The chain carries TRBV19 and TRBJ1-3; D is undetermined. V lost 11 bases, J lost 5 bases, and 7 bases lay in between. The CDR3 consists of 10 residues. CDR1 LNHDA and CDR2 SQIVND come from the germline V gene (reference sequence). CDR3 nucleotide sequence: TGTGCCGTCGGTAGAAACACCATATATTTT. Protein: CAVGRNTIYF.

The chain is built from TRBV2 and TRBJ2-7, with unresolved D. The CDR3 runs to 15 residues. In germline, CDR1 is SNHLY, CDR2 FYNNEI. Trimming took off 1 base at V and 0 bases at J, with 10 bases between the two ends. The CDR3 is CASSEVSYNSYEQYF. The CDR3 DNA is TGTGCCAGCAGTGAAGTCTCGTATAACTCCTACGAGCAGTACTTC.

J is TRBJ2-1 and V is TRBV7-6; 10 bases align to TRBD2. The CDR3 consists of 15 residues. Germline trimming cut 0 bases from V and 7 bases from J; bases unmatched to any gene: 3. Germline V gene sequence: CDR1 SGHVS, CDR2 FNYEAQ. CDR3 nucleotides: TGTGCCAGCAGCTTAGCGCTAGCGGGAGCTAATGAGCAGTTCTTC. Protein sequence: CASSLALAGANEQFF.

This chain uses TRBV6-5 with TRBJ2-3; perhaps TRBD1 as D (6 bases). The CDR3 has 15 amino acids. With 5 bases removed from V and 3 bases from J, the gap between germline ends came to 15 bases. From germline, CDR1 is MNHEY and CDR2 SVGAGI. CDR3: CASSPRGILTDTQYF. The CDR3 DNA reads TGTGCCAGCAGTCCGAGGGGGATCCTAACAGATACGCAGTATTTT.

This clone counts as medium-sized. V gene TRBV7-2 combines with J gene TRBJ2-7; the D gene is possibly TRBD1 (5 bases). Germline V CDR1 and CDR2: SGHTA, FQGNSA. Trimming cost V 4 bases and J 7 bases, with 14 bases left between them. The CDR3 length is 13 residues. The CDR3 DNA sequence: TGTGCCAGCAGCTCTCCAGGGAATGGGGAGCAGTACTTC. Amino acid sequence: CASSSPGNGEQYF.

The gene calls are TRBV2 and TRBJ2-3; possibly TRBD1 for D (6 bases). This CDR3 region has 16 residues. V was cut by 6 bases and J by 1 base, with 17 bases left in between. Germline V gene data show CDR1 as SNHLY and CDR2 as FYNNEI. Written as DNA, the CDR3 is TGTGCCAGCAGCCGGGACACGATGGGACGCACAGATACGCAGTATTTT. It yields the protein CASSRDTMGRTDTQYF.

This clone appeared a single time. The rearrangement links TRBV5-6 to TRBJ1-1; weak D call: TRBD1 (6 bases). This CDR3 has 12 residues. The V end was cut by 0 bases, the J end by 9 bases, with 9 bases between. The germline V gene has CDR1 SGHDT and CDR2 YYEEEE. The CDR3 sequence is CASSLDTGKAFF. DNA for the CDR3: TGTGCCAGCAGCTTGGATACAGGGAAAGCTTTCTTT.

This clone was counted once. The chain combines TRBV7-8 with TRBJ2-7; no clear D gene. V lost 2 bases, J lost 3 bases, and 14 bases lay in between. This CDR3 contains 15 residues. Looked up from germline, CDR1 is SGHVS and CDR2 is FQNEAQ. The CDR3, as DNA: TGTGCCAGCAGCTTAAGGCGACTCCCCGGCTACGAGCAGTACTTC. Amino acids: CASSLRRLPGYEQYF.

The chain carries TRBV28 and TRBJ1-1, with TRBD1 matching 7 bases. The CDR3 covers 14 residues. CDR1 and CDR2 from the germline V gene are MDHEN and SYDVKM. V gave up 3 bases and J gave up 0 bases; unmatched junction bases: 1. Here the CDR3 DNA reads TGTGCCAGCAGTTTCGGGACAGTGAACACTGAAGCTTTCTTT. It yields the protein CASSFGTVNTEAFF.

This clone was seen only once. The V gene is TRBV6-1, the J gene TRBJ2-1, with TRBD1 as a possible D gene (6 bases). The ends were cut back, 7 bases at V and 4 bases at J, with 17 bases in the middle. In germline, CDR1 is MNHNS, CDR2 SASEGT. The CDR3 sequence is 15 residues long. The CDR3 loop reads CASTQPGTHYNEQFF. The CDR3 coding sequence is TGTGCCAGCACCCAGCCCGGGACACATTACAATGAGCAGTTCTTC.

V and J are TRBV7-3 and TRBJ2-1; D is undetermined. This CDR3 contains 11 residues. V was trimmed by 1 base and J by 9 bases, leaving 4 bases between them. Germline V lookup: CDR1 SGHTA, CDR2 FQGTGA. CDR3 sequence: CASSLMGEQFF. The CDR3 nucleotides read TGTGCCAGCAGCTTAATGGGTGAGCAGTTCTTC.

The chain uses TRBV18 and TRBJ2-3, with TRBD1 as a possible D gene (6 bases). The CDR3 is 16 amino acids. The germline V gene has CDR1 KGHSH and CDR2 LQKENI. Trimming took off 4 bases at V and 0 bases at J, with 14 bases between the two ends. CDR3 sequence: CASSHQGQSSTDTQYF. CDR3 DNA sequence: TGTGCCAGCTCACACCAGGGGCAATCTAGCACAGATACGCAGTATTTT.

V usage is TRBV6-1 and J usage is TRBJ1-3; 7 positions match TRBD1. The CDR3 runs to 17 residues. V lost 7 bases and J lost 9; bases outside the gene matches: 21. CDR1 is MNHNS and CDR2 is SASEGT in the germline V gene. CDR3 coding DNA: TGTGCCAGCACTGACCTAATCGGGACAGTCGATTATGCCACCATATATTTT. Its translation: CASTDLIGTVDYATIYF.

The gene calls are TRBV7-9 and TRBJ2-7; TRBD2 matches 12 bases. The CDR3 is 16 amino acids. Looked up from germline, CDR1 is SEHNR and CDR2 is FQNEAQ (reference sequence). V was pared by 5 bases and J by 0 bases, with 5 bases of the junction left unmatched. CDR3 sequence: CASSLGTSGRSYEQYF. Here the CDR3 DNA reads TGTGCCAGCAGCCTCGGGACTAGCGGGCGCTCCTACGAGCAGTACTTC.

V usage is TRBV11-2 and J usage is TRBJ1-4; possible D gene TRBD1, 5 bases. The V and J ends lost 4 bases and 4 bases respectively, with 10 bases between them. CDR1 and CDR2 (germline): SGHAT, FQNNGV. The CDR3 totals 14 residues. The CDR3 DNA reads as TGTGCCAGCAGCTCGACAGTTTATAATGAAAAACTGTTTTTT. This sequence encodes CASSSTVYNEKLFF. The full variable domain, in which reference TRBV11-2 and TRBJ1-4 provide the parts outside the CDR3, is EAGVAQSPRYKIIEKRQSVAFWCNPISGHATLYWYQQILGQGPKLLIQFQNNGVVDDSQLPKDRFSAERLKGVDSTLKIQPAKLEDSAVYLCASSSTVYNEKLFFGSGTQLSVL.

The rearrangement links TRBV7-8 to TRBJ2-7; D might be TRBD1 (5 bases). V was cut by 3 bases and J by 0 bases, with 9 bases left in between. The V gene's germline CDR1 is SGHVS and CDR2 FQNEAQ. The CDR3 length is 14 residues. The CDR3 DNA sequence: TGTGCCAGCAGCTTGGACATCACCTCCTACGAGCAGTACTTC. Encoded protein: CASSLDITSYEQYF. Full variable domain (outside the CDR3, taken from reference TRBV7-8 and TRBJ2-7): GAGVSQSPRYKVAKRGQDVALRCDPISGHVSLFWYQQALGQGPEFLTYFQNEAQLDKSGLPSDRFFAERPEGSVSTLKIQRTQQEDSAVYLCASSLDITSYEQYFGPGTRLTVT.

This clone was counted a single time. J is TRBJ2-5 and V is TRBV7-6, with 10 bases fitting TRBD2. This CDR3 contains 17 residues. CDR1 is SGHVS, CDR2 FNYEAQ, per germline. Trimming at V came to 5 bases and at J to 4 bases, leaving 13 bases not matched to a gene. The DNA of the CDR3 is TGTGCCAGCAGCCACCAGGGGGGAGCGGGAGGGGGAGAGACCCAGTACTTC. This translates into CASSHQGGAGGGETQYF.